A single sample gave rise to the 3 T cell receptor beta chains below, sequenced in a study of T cell responses to AZD1222 COVID-19 vaccine. Assay used: immunoSEQ multiplex PCR; TCRdb lists only in-frame clones, some missing. The table shows some 130,000 clones, with 80% to 90% occurring only once. The material was peripheral blood, obtained on day 0 of MenACWY control vaccination. The receptors come from an adult in good health.

The rearrangement links TRBV7-9 to TRBJ2-3; 7 bases match TRBD2. V lost 5 bases and J lost 3; bases outside the gene matches: 8. From germline, CDR1 is SEHNR and CDR2 FQNEAQ (reference sequence). The CDR3 runs 15 residues. The CDR3 is CASSLRGGGTDTQYF. CDR3 coding DNA: TGTGCCAGCAGCCTCCGCGGGGGAGGAACAGATACGCAGTATTTT.

The J gene is TRBJ2-6, the V gene TRBV28; 7 nucleotides align to TRBD1. The CDR3 is 14 residues long. Germline V lookup: CDR1 MDHEN, CDR2 SYDVKM. The V gene end was trimmed by 10 bases and the J gene end by 3 bases; junction bases not matched to a gene: 6. Here the CDR3 reads CATEGGYGANVLTF. As DNA, the CDR3 is TGTGCCACCGAAGGGGGCTATGGGGCCAACGTCCTGACTTTC.

This clone occurred once. The chain couples TRBV5-6 to TRBJ2-7; 10 nucleotides line up with TRBD1. The CDR3 extends over 15 amino acids. Germline V gene data show CDR1 as SGHDT and CDR2 as YYEEEE. Trimming at V came to 4 bases and at J to 2 bases, leaving 6 bases not matched to a gene. The CDR3 region has the DNA TGTGCCAGCAGCACTGACAGGGGGCCAACCTACGAGCAGTACTTC. Protein sequence: CASSTDRGPTYEQYF. The full variable domain, rest sourced from reference TRBV5-6 and TRBJ2-7, is DAGVTQSPTHLIKTRGQQVTLRCSPKSGHDTVSWYQQALGQGPQFIFQYYEEEERQRGNFPDRFSGHQFPNYSSELNVNALLLGDSALYLCASSTDRGPTYEQYFGPGTRLTVT.